The clone carrying this T cell receptor beta chain was detected only once. Its antigen is currently unknown. Libraries were prepared by immunoSEQ multiplex PCR; TCRdb keeps only in-frame clonotypes and omits some of them. Of around 160,000 clones in the sample, 75% to 95% were seen once. These data belong to a study of T cell responses to AZD1222 COVID-19 vaccine. The study, taken as a whole, reports: Donors were largely white British and mainly female; clonal diversity was possibly underestimated. Compared with day 0, the breadth and depth of the Spike-specific TCR repertoire rose significantly after two doses of AZD1222.

The germline gives CDR1 SGDLS, CDR2 YYNGEE. The V and J ends lost 4 bases and 1 base respectively, with 8 bases between them. The CDR3 is 13 residues long. This sample comprised peripheral blood, obtained on day 0 of AZD1222 vaccination. The V gene is TRBV9, the J gene TRBJ2-5; D might be TRBD1 or TRBD2, each matching 5 bases. The sequence derives from an adult in good health. CDR3 in amino acids: CASSRDPQETQYF. In nucleotides, the CDR3 is TGTGCCAGCAGCAGGGACCCCCAAGAGACCCAGTACTTC.